These 2 T cell receptor beta chains were all obtained from the same sample, sequenced in a study of blood T cell repertoires in COVID-19. Repertoires were generated with immunoSEQ multiplex PCR, while TCRdb's copy carries only in-frame clones and drops some. The sample consists of under 150,000 clones, around 81% of them appearing once. The source material was peripheral blood. The receptors here all came from a man between 35 and 55 years old with active or convalescent COVID-19.

This clone was counted a few times. The rearrangement joins TRBV19 to TRBJ2-3, with a possible D match to TRBD2 (7 bases). Per germline, CDR1 LNHDA and CDR2 SQIVND (reference sequence). V lost 9 bases and J 4 bases, leaving 17 bases between the germline ends. CDR3 length: 14 residues. The CDR3 coding sequence is TGTGCCAGCCGACTGGGGGGGCAGGCAGATACGCAGTATTTT. It specifies CASRLGGQADTQYF.

The rearrangement links TRBV10-1 to TRBJ2-7, with TRBD1 matching 8 bases. In germline, CDR1 is WNHNN, CDR2 SYGVQD (reference sequence). This CDR3 has 14 amino acids. With V trimmed by 4 bases and J by 3 bases, 5 bases remained unmatched. CDR3 DNA sequence: TGCGCCAGCAGTGTTGGCAGGGGGCACTACGAGCAGTACTTC. It specifies CASSVGRGHYEQYF.